The T cell receptor beta chain described here comes from a study of T cell responses to AZD1222 COVID-19 vaccine listed by TCRdb under 2021. Turning to the overall study: AZD1222 recipients with second doses at about 4 weeks or about 12 weeks were pooled, because spike-specific TCR depth and breadth did not differ between schedules. Enrollment into the trials was organized by age into subgroups of 18-55, 56-69 and 70-plus years, and those subgroups contained approximately 150, 30 and 60 TCR-sequenced participants, respectively. A total of over 230 trial participants underwent TCR sequencing, of whom around 200 received two doses of AZD1222 and about 26 received two doses of the MenACWY control vaccine. Overall study outcomes, separate from this receptor: Because no samples from the day 14 peak response were available, repertoires could be characterized only after the peak T cell response. In the small 56-69-year group, the increase in depth fell short of significance, most likely because of low power. Participants were mostly white British and included more females than males, and it was suggested by the authors that clonal diversity may have been underestimated. After two AZD1222 doses, spike-specific TCR breadth and depth were significantly higher than at day 0 and than in MenACWY recipients. Epitopes outside the regions mutated in the B.1.351 and B.1.1.7 variants were reportedly recognized by nearly half of the unique spike-specific TCRs. Conclusions about previously exposed vaccinees are limited, since just six AZD1222 recipients were seropositive for SARS-CoV-2 at baseline. The vaccine-associated CD4 TCRs covered the entire spike protein, and the dominant responses fell in regions 160-218 and 743-854.

The CDR3 starts with the cysteine, ends with the phenylalanine, and has 13 residues. Solely the CDR3 DNA is kept, with 39 bases framed from the first base. Deletion took 6 bases off V and 3 bases off J, with a span of 12 bases between the germline ends. CDR1 and CDR2 are drawn from the germline V gene (reference sequence): GTSNPN, SVGIG. The CDR3 regions of human TCRbeta chains were analyzed by immunosequencing. As for how the authors treated the data: Repertoire TCRs were matched against a reference library of SARS-CoV-2-specific TCRs generated with the MIRA antigen-specificity platform. Breadth meant the fraction of unique TCRs that were SARS-CoV-2-associated, whereas depth meant the fraction of total T cells that were SARS-CoV-2-associated. Using the MIRA data, each spike-specific TCR was mapped to the spike region that the TCR reacts to and placed in a CD4 or CD8 class. Log10-transformed breadth and depth values were compared by one-way ANOVA with Sidak's multiple comparisons tests. TCRdb obtained this table from immuneACCESS and retained in-frame rearrangements with V and J assigned. These tables miss some clones; where compared with another copy, unresolved V genes account for less than half of the shortfall, and the remainder is unexplained. V and J calls and clone size are as listed in that table; D and trimming were resolved from the DNA. The sample table holds roughly 150,000 clones, of which 80% to 90% were seen once. The top ten clonotypes cover 3% to 4.5% of the sample.

Interpreted using the paper, the time point label stands for: baseline before first vaccination. The vaccinee samples were drawn from two UK trials, COV001 and COV002, one of which was a single-blind randomized controlled phase 2/3 trial testing AZD1222 (ChAdOx1 nCoV-19) in healthy adults. Trial participant PBMC samples were collected at day 0 and day 28 after the second dose for TCRbeta chain sequencing. In its sample, this clone was seen once. Its target antigen remains unknown. Nothing much larger sits one base from this clone, and base qualities are not available. The sequence is built from TRBV30 and TRBJ2-1; the D gene remains uncertain. The receptor's source is an adult in good health. The sequenced sample was peripheral blood, obtained on day 0 of AZD1222 vaccination. The DNA sequence is given as TGTGCCTGCCTATCCTCTAGCTACAATGAGCAGTTCTTC. The encoded protein is CACLSSSYNEQFF.